This T cell receptor beta chain was sequenced during a study of radiation and T cells in renal cell carcinoma. For the study at large: Nephrectomy followed 15 Gy stereotactic body radiation by 4 weeks.

The trim removed 4 bases at V and 7 bases at J, leaving 6 bases unmatched. The germline V gene has CDR1 SGHTA and CDR2 FQGTGA. The CDR3 length is 13 residues. For this clone: Its antigen is unknown.

General observations from the study: From baseline, blood top tumor clonotypes peaked at 2 weeks post-radiation.

Regarding time point: blood 2 weeks post-SBRT. The treatment: 15 Gy SBRT to primary tumor, nephrectomy 4 weeks later. Radiation-treated patients gave blood at baseline, week 2 and week 4. The patient's renal cell carcinoma had clear cell pathology. Sequenced by immunoSEQ multiplex PCR; TCRdb stores in-frame clones only, minus some. The table shows tens of thousands of clones, with 80% occurring only once. This sequence originates from a woman aged 65 to 85 with renal cell carcinoma. Sequencing used blood, obtained from a patient whose treatment included radiotherapy and nephrectomy. The chain has TRBV7-3 and TRBJ2-7, with 8 nucleotides matching TRBD1. CDR3 region: CASSSDRDAEQYF. Here the CDR3 DNA reads TGTGCCAGCAGCTCGGACAGGGATGCGGAGCAGTACTTC.